The source of this TCR beta chain is a study of T cell changes during pregnancy in multiple sclerosis. Here immunoSEQ multiplex PCR was the method, and the copy in TCRdb shows in-frame clones only, minus some. Of about 20,000 clones in the sample, 88% were seen once. Trimming removed 6 bases from V and 11 bases from J, with 14 bases in between. Germline assignment: CDR1 LNHNV and CDR2 YYDKDF (reference sequence). The CDR3 extends over 12 amino acids. The chain couples TRBV15 to TRBJ1-5; D unclear. The origin of this receptor is a female donor in good health, enrolled as a control in a pregnancy study. The specimen comprised CD8+ T cells from peripheral blood mononuclear cells, sampled in the third trimester of pregnancy. The CDR3 here is CATSPGNKSQHF. The CDR3 DNA is TGTGCCACCAGTCCGGGAAACAAATCCCAGCATTTT.